This is a list of T cell receptor beta chains from one sample in a study of control samples from healthy donors and cancer patients. Measured with immunoSEQ multiplex PCR; TCRdb has only the in-frame clones, and not every one. The sample lists thousands of clones; over 75% were seen once. The specimen sequenced was PBMCs. The receptors were sampled from a man aged 60-69 years with colorectal cancer. Each CDR3 is given without its conserved first and last residue. The order of the fields is J gene, V gene, CDR3 protein.

TRBJ2-1,TRBV27,ASRKGSSYNEQF
TRBJ2-2,TRBV15,ATSVSRGDTGELF
TRBJ2-2,TRBV2,ASSPPQAGGLILSTGELF
TRBJ2-7,TRBV30,AWSPTLLRSVRYEQY
TRBJ1-2,TRBV6-6,ASSPGRNYGYT
TRBJ1-1,TRBV9,ASSVGGAQNTEAF
TRBJ2-1,TRBV7-2,ASSLAADRGIDYEQF
TRBJ2-3,TRBV19,ASSIRGFLGTSTDTQY
TRBJ2-7,TRBV6-2/TRBV6-3,ASSYWTGGAYEQY
TRBJ1-2,TRBV5-8,ASSSDRLYGYT
TRBJ2-7,TRBV7-2,ASSLGYGITYEQY
TRBJ2-5,TRBV27,ASSFKAGGYQETQY
TRBJ2-5,TRBV20-1,SASLAGEETQY
TRBJ1-1,TRBV4-1,ASSQGPRWTSTTEAF
TRBJ1-1,TRBV2,ASGRDANTEAF
TRBJ1-6,TRBV5-1,ASSLDRRNSPLH
TRBJ2-7,TRBV6-5,ASSYGGPSYEQY
TRBJ2-7,TRBV29-1,SVGGSGGEQY
TRBJ2-2,TRBV19,AARQERTGELF
TRBJ1-2,TRBV21-1,ASSSTWDATGRNYGYT
TRBJ2-5,TRBV27,ASSLYGQETQY
TRBJ2-3,TRBV7-9,ASSLLRGTDTQY